Listed below are T cell receptor beta chains from one sample, sequenced in a study of T-cell reconstitution after alpha-beta-depleted transplantation in children. TCRdb re-analysed the PCR reads in MiXCR, keeping a single row per CDR3 protein. The table has over 90,000 distinct CDR3 sequences, approximately 8% seen once. The specimen was PBMCs, collected before TCRalphabeta/CD19-depleted stem cell transplant. The receptors originated from a boy younger than 10 with acute lymphoblastic leukemia, due to receive a stem cell transplant. CDR3s include the opening cysteine and the closing phenylalanine or tryptophan. The D gene is left open where the match is weak. Size is omitted from some rows. Given values are once, few, many or a class for expanded clones.

abundance	len	d_gene	v_gene	j_gene	CDR3aa	CDR3nt
many	16	TRBD2	TRBV4-1	TRBJ2-1	CASSQVGAGGRNEQFF	TGCGCCAGCAGCCAAGTTGGTGCGGGGGGGCGGAATGAGCAGTTCTTC
.	16	TRBD1	TRBV11-2	TRBJ1-4	CASSSRRGRGDEKLFF	TGTGCCAGCAGCTCCAGAAGGGGGCGTGGGGATGAAAAACTGTTTTTT
many	12	.	TRBV9	TRBJ2-3	CASSTGMDTQYF	TGTGCCAGCAGCACCGGCATGGATACGCAGTATTTT
many	10	.	TRBV20-1	TRBJ2-7	CSARTYEQYF	TGCAGTGCTAGAACCTACGAGCAGTACTTC
few	15	TRBD1	TRBV6-5	TRBJ1-5	CASSRGQGPNQPQHF	TGTGCCAGCAGTCGAGGACAGGGTCCAAATCAGCCCCAGCATTTT
many	16	TRBD2	TRBV28	TRBJ2-7	CASSFYGTSSSYEQYF	TGTGCCAGCAGTTTTTACGGGACTAGTTCTTCCTACGAGCAGTACTTC
few	14	.	TRBV7-2	TRBJ2-5	CASSLGLSGETQYF	TGTGCCAGCAGCTTAGGACTATCAGGGGAGACCCAGTACTTC
many	15	TRBD1	TRBV7-4	TRBJ1-3	CASSPLRGRGNTIYF	TGTGCCAGCAGCCCTTTGAGGGGGCGCGGAAACACCATATATTTT
.	16	.	TRBV3-1	TRBJ1-1	CASSPYGVPINTEAFF	TGTGCCAGCAGCCCGTACGGGGTTCCCATTAACACTGAAGCTTTCTTT
.	14	TRBD2	TRBV5-6	TRBJ2-1	CASSFASGGNEQFF	TGTGCCAGCAGCTTCGCTAGCGGGGGGAATGAGCAGTTCTTC
many	14	.	TRBV5-1	TRBJ1-1	CASSITLGYTEAFF	TGCGCCAGCAGCATAACACTAGGTTACACTGAAGCTTTCTTT
many	17	.	TRBV29-1	TRBJ2-6	CSVEDHGGPSGANVLTF	TGCAGCGTTGAAGATCACGGAGGGCCCTCTGGGGCCAACGTCCTGACTTTC
.	14	TRBD1	TRBV19	TRBJ2-7	CASGAGTGGHEQYF	TGTGCCAGTGGTGCCGGGACAGGGGGCCACGAGCAGTACTTC
many	14	.	TRBV6-5	TRBJ2-2	CASSSGARTGELFF	TGTGCCAGCAGTTCGGGGGCACGAACCGGGGAGCTGTTTTTT